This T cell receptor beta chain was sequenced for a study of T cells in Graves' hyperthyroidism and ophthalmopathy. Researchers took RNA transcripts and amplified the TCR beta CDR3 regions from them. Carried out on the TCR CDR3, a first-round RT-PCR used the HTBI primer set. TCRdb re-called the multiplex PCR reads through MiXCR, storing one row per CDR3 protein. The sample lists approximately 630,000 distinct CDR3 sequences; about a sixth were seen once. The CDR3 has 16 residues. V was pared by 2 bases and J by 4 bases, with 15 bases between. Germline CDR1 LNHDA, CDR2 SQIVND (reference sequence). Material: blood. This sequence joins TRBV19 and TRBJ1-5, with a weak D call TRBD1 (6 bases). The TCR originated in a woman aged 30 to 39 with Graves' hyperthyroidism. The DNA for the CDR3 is TGTGCCAGTAGTATAAGTGTAGGACAGACTAATCAGCCCCAGCATTTT. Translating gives CASSISVGQTNQPQHF. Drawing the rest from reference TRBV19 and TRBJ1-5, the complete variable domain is DGGITQSPKYLFRKEGQNVTLSCEQNLNHDAMYWYRQDPGQGLRLIYYSQIVNDFQKGDIAEGYSVSREKKESFPLTVTSAQKNPTAFYLCASSISVGQTNQPQHFGDGTRLSIL.